This T cell receptor (beta chain) originates from a study of vaccination effects on CD4 cells after COVID-19. Sequencing used immunoSEQ multiplex PCR; TCRdb keeps in-frame clones, though not all of them. The sample has about 38,000 clones, around 70% seen once. Regarding the study as a whole: The study found marked clonal contraction of infection- and vaccine-induced clones late after vaccination.

Antigen-specific CD4+ T cell clonotypes were called by their expansion after viral peptide-pool culture in ViraFEST. Culture lasted about 11 days before CD4+ T cell isolation. No vaccinee had earlier SARS-CoV-2 infection, and nucleocapsid antibodies were negative. A density of more than 1.5 million PBMC per well was used; these cells were cultured with roughly 10 IU/ml IL-2 and approximately 10 ug/ml peptides. Half the medium was replaced with IL-2 medium on days 3 and 7. Note on this clone: Its target is unknown. At one boundary the junction diverges from the germline segment, which might be a read error.

The receptor's source is a human donor who received a COVID-19 vaccine. The input for sequencing was CD4+ T cells from PBMCs cultured with SARS-CoV-2 spike peptides, taken before COVID-19 vaccination.

The CDR3 protein is CATSLLWTDTQYF. CDR3 DNA: TGTGCCACCAGCCTCTTATGGACAGACACGCAGTATTTT. The J gene is TRBJ2-3, the V gene TRBV15; TRBD1 might be the D (6 bases). The CDR3 has 13 residues. The germline gives CDR1 LNHNV, CDR2 YYDKDF (reference sequence).